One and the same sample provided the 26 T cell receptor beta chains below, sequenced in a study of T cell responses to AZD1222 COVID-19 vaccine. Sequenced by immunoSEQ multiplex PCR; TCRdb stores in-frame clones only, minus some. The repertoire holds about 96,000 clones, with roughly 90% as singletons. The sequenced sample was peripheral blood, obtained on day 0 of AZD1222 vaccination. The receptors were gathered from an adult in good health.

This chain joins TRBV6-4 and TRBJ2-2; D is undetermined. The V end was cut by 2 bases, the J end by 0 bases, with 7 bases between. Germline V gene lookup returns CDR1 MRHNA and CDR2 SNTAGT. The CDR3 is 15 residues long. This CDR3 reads CASSDRVPNTGELFF. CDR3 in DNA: TGTGCCAGCAGTGACCGAGTGCCGAACACCGGGGAGCTGTTTTTT.

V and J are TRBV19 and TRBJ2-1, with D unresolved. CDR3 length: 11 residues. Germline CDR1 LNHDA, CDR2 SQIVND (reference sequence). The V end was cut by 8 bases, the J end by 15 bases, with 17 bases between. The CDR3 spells CASGSDGRWFF. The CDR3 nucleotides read TGTGCCAGTGGCTCGGACGGGCGGTGGTTCTTC.

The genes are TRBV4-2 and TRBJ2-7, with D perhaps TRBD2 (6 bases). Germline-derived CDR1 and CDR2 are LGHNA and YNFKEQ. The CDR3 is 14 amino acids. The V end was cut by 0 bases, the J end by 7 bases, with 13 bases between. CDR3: CASSQEGGEREQYF. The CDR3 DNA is TGTGCCAGCAGCCAAGAAGGAGGGGAGAGGGAGCAGTACTTC.

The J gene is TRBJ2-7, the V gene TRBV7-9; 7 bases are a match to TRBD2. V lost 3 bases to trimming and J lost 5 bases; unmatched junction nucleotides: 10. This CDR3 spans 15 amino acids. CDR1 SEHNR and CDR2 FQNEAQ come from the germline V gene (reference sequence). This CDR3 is CASSFMGGPGNEQYF. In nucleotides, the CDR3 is TGTGCCAGCAGCTTTATGGGAGGGCCCGGGAACGAGCAGTACTTC.

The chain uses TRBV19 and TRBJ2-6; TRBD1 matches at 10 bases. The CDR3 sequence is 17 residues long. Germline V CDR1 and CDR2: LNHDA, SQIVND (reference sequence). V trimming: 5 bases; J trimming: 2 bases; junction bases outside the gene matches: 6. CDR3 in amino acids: CASSARTGGTGANVLTF. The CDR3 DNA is TGTGCCAGTAGTGCCCGGACAGGGGGAACTGGGGCCAACGTCCTGACTTTC.

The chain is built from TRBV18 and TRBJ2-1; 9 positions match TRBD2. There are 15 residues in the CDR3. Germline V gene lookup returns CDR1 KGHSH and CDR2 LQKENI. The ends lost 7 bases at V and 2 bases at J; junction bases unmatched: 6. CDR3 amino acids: CASYLTSGPYNEQFF. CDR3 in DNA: TGTGCCAGCTACCTGACTAGCGGTCCCTACAATGAGCAGTTCTTC.

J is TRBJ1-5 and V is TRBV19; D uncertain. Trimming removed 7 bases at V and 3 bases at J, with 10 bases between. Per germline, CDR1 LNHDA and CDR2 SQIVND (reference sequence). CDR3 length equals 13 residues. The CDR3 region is CASTERFNQPQHF. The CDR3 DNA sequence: TGTGCCAGTACCGAACGGTTCAATCAGCCCCAGCATTTT. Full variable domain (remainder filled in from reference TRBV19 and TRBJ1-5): DGGITQSPKYLFRKEGQNVTLSCEQNLNHDAMYWYRQDPGQGLRLIYYSQIVNDFQKGDIAEGYSVSREKKESFPLTVTSAQKNPTAFYLCASTERFNQPQHFGDGTRLSIL.

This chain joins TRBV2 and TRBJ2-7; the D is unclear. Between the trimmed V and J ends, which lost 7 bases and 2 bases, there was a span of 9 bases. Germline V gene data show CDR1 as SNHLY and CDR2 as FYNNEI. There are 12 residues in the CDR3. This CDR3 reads CASMGSPYEQYF. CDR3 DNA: TGTGCCAGCATGGGGTCCCCCTACGAGCAGTACTTC.

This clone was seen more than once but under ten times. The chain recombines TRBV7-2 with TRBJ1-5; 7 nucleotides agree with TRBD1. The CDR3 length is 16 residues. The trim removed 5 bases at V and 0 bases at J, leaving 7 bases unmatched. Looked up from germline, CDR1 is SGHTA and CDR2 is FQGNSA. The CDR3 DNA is TGTGCCAGCAGCCTCGGGACAGCTTATAGCAATCAGCCCCAGCATTTT. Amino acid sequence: CASSLGTAYSNQPQHF.

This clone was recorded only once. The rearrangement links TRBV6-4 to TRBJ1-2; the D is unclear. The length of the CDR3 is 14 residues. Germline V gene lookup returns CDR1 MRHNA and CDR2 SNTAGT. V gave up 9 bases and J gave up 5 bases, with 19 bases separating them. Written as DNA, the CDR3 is TGTGCCAGGCCCACGTTGGAGGCCGGGTATGGCTACACCTTC. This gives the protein CARPTLEAGYGYTF.

CDR3 DNA: TGTGCCAGCAGCTGGAACACGGATTCCTACGAGCAGTACTTC. Encoded protein: CASSWNTDSYEQYF. The chain is built from TRBV7-9 and TRBJ2-7; D gene ambiguous. CDR3 length equals 14 residues. V lost 4 bases and J lost 1, with 11 bases in between. In germline, CDR1 is SEHNR, CDR2 FQNEAQ (reference sequence).

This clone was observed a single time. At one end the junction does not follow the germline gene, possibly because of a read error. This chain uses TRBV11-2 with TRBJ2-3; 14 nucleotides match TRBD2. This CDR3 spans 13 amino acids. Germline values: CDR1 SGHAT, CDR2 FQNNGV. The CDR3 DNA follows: TGTGCCAGCAGCTTATCGGGACTAGCGGGAGTAGATTTT. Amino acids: CASSLSGLAGVDF.

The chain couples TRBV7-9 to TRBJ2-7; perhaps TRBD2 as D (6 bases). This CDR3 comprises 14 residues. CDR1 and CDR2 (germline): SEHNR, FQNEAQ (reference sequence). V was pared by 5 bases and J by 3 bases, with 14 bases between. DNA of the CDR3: TGTGCCAGCAGCGCGGGGTCCAGCAGCTACGAGCAGTACTTC. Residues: CASSAGSSSYEQYF.

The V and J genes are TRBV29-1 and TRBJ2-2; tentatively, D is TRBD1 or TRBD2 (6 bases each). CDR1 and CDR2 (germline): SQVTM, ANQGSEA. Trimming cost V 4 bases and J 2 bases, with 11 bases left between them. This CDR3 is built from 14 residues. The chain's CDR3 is CSVAGGPNTGELFF. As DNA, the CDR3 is TGCAGCGTTGCCGGGGGCCCTAACACCGGGGAGCTGTTTTTT.

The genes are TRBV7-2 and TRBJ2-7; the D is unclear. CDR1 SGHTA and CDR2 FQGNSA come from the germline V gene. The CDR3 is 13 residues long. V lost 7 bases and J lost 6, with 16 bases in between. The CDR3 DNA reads TGTGCCAGCACCATGGGCAGTTTTCGCGAGCAGTACTTC. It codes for CASTMGSFREQYF. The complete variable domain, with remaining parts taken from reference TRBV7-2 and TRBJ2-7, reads GAGVSQSPSNKVTEKGKDVELRCDPISGHTALYWYRQSLGQGLEFLIYFQGNSAPDKSGLPSDRFSAERTGGSVSTLTIQRTQQEDSAVYLCASTMGSFREQYFGPGTRLTVT.

The CDR3 sequence: CASSYTGGTEAFF. In DNA form, the CDR3 reads TGTGCCAGCAGCTATACAGGGGGAACTGAAGCTTTCTTT. V gene TRBV11-2 combines with J gene TRBJ1-1, with 8 nucleotides matching TRBD1. Losses at the gene ends were 4 bases for V and 5 bases for J; bases not matched to a gene: 3. This CDR3 region has 13 residues. Per the germline V gene, CDR1 is SGHAT and CDR2 is FQNNGV. The full variable domain, in which reference TRBV11-2 and TRBJ1-1 provide the parts outside the CDR3, is EAGVAQSPRYKIIEKRQSVAFWCNPISGHATLYWYQQILGQGPKLLIQFQNNGVVDDSQLPKDRFSAERLKGVDSTLKIQPAKLEDSAVYLCASSYTGGTEAFFGQGTRLTVV.

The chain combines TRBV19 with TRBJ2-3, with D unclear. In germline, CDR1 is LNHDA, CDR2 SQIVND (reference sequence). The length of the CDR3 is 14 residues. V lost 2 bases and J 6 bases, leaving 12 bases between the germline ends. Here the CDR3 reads CASSIMDRLDTQYF. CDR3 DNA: TGTGCCAGTAGTATAATGGATCGGTTGGATACGCAGTATTTT.

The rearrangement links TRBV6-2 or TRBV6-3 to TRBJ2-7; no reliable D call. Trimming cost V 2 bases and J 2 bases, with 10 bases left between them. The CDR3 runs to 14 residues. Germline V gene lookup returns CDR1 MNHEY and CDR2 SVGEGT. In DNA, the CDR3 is TGTGCCAGCAGTTACCCGGGTAACCCCTACGAGCAGTACTTC. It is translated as CASSYPGNPYEQYF.

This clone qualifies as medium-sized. The CDR3 bases are TGTGCCAGCAGCGTCAACCGGGGCACAGATACGCAGTATTTT. Translation gives CASSVNRGTDTQYF. The chain recombines TRBV7-2 with TRBJ2-3; no firm D call. This CDR3 has 14 residues. V was cut by 5 bases and J by 1 base, with 10 bases left in between. Germline-derived CDR1 and CDR2 are SGHTA and FQGNSA.

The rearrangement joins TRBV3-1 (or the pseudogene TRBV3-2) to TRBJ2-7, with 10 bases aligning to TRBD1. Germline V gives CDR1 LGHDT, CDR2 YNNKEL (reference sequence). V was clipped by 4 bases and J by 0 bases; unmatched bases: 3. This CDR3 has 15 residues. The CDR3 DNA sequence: TGTGCCAGCAGCCCGGGGGACAGGGGCTCCTACGAGCAGTACTTC. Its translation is CASSPGDRGSYEQYF.

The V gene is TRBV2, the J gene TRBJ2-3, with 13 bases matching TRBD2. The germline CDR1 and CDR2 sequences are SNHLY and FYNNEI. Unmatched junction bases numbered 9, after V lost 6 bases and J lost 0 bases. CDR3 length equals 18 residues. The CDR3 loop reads CASRPTSGRALSTDTQYF. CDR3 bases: TGTGCCAGCAGGCCTACTAGCGGGAGGGCCCTGAGCACAGATACGCAGTATTTT.

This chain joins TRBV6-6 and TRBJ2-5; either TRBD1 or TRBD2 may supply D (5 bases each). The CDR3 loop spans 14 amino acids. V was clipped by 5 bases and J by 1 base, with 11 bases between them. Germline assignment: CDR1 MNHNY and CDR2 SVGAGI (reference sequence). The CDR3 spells CASSRGRTQETQYF. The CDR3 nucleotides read TGTGCCAGCAGTCGGGGACGGACCCAAGAGACCCAGTACTTC.

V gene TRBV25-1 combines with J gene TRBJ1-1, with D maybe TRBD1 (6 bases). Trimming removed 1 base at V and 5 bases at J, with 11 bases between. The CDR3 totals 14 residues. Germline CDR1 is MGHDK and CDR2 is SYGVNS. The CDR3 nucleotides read TGTGCCAGCAGTGAATCCCAGGGGAGGACTGAAGCTTTCTTT. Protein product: CASSESQGRTEAFF.

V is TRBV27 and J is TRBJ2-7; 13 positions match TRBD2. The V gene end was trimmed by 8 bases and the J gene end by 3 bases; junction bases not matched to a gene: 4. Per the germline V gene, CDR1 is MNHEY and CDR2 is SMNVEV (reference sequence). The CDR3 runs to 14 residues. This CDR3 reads CASLRTSGSYEQYF. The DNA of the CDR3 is TGTGCCAGCCTTCGGACTAGCGGGAGCTACGAGCAGTACTTC.

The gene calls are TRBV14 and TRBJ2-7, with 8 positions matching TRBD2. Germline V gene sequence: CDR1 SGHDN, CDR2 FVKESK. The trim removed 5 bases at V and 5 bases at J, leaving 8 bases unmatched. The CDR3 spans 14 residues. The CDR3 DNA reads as TGTGCCAGCAGCAGACTAGCGAATTTACACGAGCAGTACTTC. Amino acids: CASSRLANLHEQYF.

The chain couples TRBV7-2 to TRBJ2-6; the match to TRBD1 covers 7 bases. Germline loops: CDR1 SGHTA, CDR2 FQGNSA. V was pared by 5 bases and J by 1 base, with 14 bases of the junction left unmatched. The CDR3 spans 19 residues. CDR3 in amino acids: CASSPPPGQSRSGANVLTF. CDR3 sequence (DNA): TGTGCCAGCAGCCCCCCGCCGGGACAGAGCCGATCTGGGGCCAACGTCCTGACTTTC.